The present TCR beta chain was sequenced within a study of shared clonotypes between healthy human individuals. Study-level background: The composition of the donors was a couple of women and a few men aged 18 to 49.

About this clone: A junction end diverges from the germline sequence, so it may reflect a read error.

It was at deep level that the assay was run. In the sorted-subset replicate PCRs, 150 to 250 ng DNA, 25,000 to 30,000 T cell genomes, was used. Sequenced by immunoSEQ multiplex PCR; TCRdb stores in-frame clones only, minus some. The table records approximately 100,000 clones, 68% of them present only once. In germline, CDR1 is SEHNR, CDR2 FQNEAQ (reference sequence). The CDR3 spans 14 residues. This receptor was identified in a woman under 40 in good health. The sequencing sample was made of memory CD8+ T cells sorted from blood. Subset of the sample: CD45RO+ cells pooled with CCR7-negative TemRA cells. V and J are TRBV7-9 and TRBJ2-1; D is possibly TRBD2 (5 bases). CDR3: CASSIAGMGNEQFF. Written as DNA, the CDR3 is TGTGCCAGCAGCATAGCCGGGATGGGGAATGAGCAGTTCTTC.